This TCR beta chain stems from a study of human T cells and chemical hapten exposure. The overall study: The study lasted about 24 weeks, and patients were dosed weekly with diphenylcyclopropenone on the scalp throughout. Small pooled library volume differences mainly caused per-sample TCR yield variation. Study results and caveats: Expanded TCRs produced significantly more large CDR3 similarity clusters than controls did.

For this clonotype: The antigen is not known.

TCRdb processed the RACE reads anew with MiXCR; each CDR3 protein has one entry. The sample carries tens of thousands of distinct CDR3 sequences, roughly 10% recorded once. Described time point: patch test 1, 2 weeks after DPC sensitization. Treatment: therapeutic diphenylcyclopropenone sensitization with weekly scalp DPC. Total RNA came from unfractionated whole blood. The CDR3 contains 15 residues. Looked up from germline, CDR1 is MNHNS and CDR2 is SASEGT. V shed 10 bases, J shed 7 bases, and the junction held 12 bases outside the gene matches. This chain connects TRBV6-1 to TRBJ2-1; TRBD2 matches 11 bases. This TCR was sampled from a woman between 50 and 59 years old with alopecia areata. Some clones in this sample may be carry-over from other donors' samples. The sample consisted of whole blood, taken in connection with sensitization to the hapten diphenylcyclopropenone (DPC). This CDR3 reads CATRSGTSGRNEQFF. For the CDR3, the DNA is TGTGCCACCCGTTCCGGGACTAGCGGAAGAAATGAGCAGTTCTTC.